Given below is one TCR beta chain in context. What it recognizes is unknown. This CDR3 spans 12 amino acids. Looked up from germline, CDR1 is SGHAT and CDR2 is FQNNGV. The ends were cut back, 1 base at V and 5 bases at J, with 6 bases in the middle. Indicated treatment: oral pan-JAK inhibitor, 5-10 mg twice daily. These data come from a study of CD8+ T cells in alopecia areata. Study observations and caveats: Resident alphabeta T cells of normal skin are also sequenced in scalp samples. Many of the expanded lesional clones endured in scalp and blood while on tofacitinib. In lesional scalp, particularly from alopecia totalis/universalis, clonality was higher than in normal scalp. In patients, TCRs were shared less clearly than in mice, and HLA may possibly be involved.

Investigators isolated RNA and reverse transcribed it into cDNA to act as the sequencing template. Sequencing was performed with immunoSEQ multiplex PCR; in TCRdb, only in-frame clones are kept and a portion is missing. The table has 110,000 or so clones, 50% to 75% seen once; the top ten hold approximately 31%. The receptor's source is a human donor with alopecia areata. This chain uses TRBV11-2 with TRBJ2-7; D unclear. The sequencing here drew on CD8+ T cells sorted from blood, taken at week 4, from a patient treated with tofacitinib. CDR3 residues: CASSLALNEQYF. The CDR3 region has the DNA TGTGCCAGCAGCTTAGCACTCAACGAGCAGTACTTC.